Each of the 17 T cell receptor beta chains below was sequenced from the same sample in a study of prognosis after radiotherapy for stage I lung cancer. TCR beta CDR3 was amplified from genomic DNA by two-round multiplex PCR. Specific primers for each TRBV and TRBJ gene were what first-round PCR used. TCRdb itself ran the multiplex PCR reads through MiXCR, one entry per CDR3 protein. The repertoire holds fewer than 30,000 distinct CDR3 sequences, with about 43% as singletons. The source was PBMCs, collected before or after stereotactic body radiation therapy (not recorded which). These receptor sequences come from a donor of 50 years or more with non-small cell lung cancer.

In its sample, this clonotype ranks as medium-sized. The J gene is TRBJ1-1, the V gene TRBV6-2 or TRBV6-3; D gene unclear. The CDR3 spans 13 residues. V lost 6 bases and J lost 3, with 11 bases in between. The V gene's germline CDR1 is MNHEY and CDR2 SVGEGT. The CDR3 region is CASSPKFYTEAFF. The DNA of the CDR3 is TGTGCCAGCAGCCCAAAGTTCTACACTGAAGCTTTCTTT.

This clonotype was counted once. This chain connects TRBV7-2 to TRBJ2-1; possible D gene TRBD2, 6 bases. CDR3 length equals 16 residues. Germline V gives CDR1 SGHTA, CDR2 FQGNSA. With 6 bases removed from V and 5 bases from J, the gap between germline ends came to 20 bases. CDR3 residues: CASSHDSSVRHNEQFF. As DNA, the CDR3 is TGTGCCAGCAGTCACGACTCTAGCGTGAGACACAATGAGCAGTTCTTC.

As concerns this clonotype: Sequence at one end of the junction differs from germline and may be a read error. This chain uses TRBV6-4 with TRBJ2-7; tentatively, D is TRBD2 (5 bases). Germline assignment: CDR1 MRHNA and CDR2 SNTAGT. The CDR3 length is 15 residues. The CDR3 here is CASSGNLAVTYEKYF. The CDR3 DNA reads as TGTGCCAGCAGTGGAAACCTAGCCGTCACCTACGAGAAGTACTTC.

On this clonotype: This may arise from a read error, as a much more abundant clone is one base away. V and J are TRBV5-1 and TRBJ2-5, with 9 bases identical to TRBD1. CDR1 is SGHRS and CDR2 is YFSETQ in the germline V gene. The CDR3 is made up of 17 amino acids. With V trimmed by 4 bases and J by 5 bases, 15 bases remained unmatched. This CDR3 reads CASSTYWTGVFLETQYF. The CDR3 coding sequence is TGCGCCAGCAGCACATACTGGACAGGGGTCTTTCTGGAGACCCAGTACTTC.

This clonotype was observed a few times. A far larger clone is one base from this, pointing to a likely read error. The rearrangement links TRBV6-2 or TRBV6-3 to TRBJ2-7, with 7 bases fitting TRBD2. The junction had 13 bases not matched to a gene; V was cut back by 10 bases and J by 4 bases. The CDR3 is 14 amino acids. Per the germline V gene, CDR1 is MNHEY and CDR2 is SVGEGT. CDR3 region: CAITLWGTKYEQYF. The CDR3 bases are TGTGCCATCACTCTTTGGGGGACTAAGTACGAGCAGTACTTC.

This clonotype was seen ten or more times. This CDR3 reads CASRLNGENQPQHF. CDR3 DNA sequence: TGTGCCAGCAGACTAAACGGGGAGAATCAGCCCCAGCATTTT. The J gene is TRBJ1-5, the V gene TRBV7-9, with D unclear. The CDR3 is 14 residues long. V was shortened by 6 bases and J by 4 bases, with 13 bases between the two germline ends. CDR1 SEHNR and CDR2 FQNEAQ come from the germline V gene (reference sequence). Using reference TRBV7-9 and TRBJ1-5 for the parts outside the CDR3, the full variable domain is DTGVSQNPRHKITKRGQNVTFRCDPISEHNRLYWYRQTLGQGPEFLTYFQNEAQLEKSRLLSDRFSAERPKGSFSTLEIQRTEQGDSAMYLCASRLNGENQPQHFGDGTRLSIL.

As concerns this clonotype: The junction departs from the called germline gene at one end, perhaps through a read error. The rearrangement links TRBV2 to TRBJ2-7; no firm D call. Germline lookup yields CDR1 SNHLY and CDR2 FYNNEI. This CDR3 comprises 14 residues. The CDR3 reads CASSRLKRSYEKYF. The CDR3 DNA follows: TGTGCCAGCTCACGGCTTAAAAGGAGCTACGAGAAGTACTTC.

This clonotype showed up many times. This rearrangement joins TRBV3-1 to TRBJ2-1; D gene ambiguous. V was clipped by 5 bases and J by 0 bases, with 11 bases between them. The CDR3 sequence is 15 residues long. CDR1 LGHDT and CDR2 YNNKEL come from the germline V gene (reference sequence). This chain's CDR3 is CASSFDTFSYNEQFF. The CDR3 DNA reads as TGTGCCAGCAGCTTCGACACCTTCTCCTACAATGAGCAGTTCTTC.

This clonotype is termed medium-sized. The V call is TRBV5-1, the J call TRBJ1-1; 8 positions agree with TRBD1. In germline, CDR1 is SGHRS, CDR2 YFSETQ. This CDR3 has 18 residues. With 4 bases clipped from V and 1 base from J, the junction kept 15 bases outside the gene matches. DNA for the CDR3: TGCGCCAGCAGCCCCCGAGGTGGGGCAGGGGGCCCGAACACTGAAGCTTTCTTT. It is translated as CASSPRGGAGGPNTEAFF.

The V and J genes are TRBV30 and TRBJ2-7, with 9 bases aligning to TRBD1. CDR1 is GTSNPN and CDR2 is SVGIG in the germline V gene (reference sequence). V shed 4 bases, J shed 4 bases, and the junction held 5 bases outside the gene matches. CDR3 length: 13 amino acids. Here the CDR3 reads CAWNRGRFYEQYF. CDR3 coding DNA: TGTGCCTGGAACAGGGGGCGTTTTTACGAGCAGTACTTC.

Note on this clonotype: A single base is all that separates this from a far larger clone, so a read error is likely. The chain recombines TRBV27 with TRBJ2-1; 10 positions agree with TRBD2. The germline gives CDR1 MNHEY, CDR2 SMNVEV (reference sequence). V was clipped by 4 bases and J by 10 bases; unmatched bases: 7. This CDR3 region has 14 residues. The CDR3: CASSYSGGAYEQFF. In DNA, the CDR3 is TGTGCCAGCAGTTACAGCGGGGGGGCCTACGAGCAGTTCTTC.

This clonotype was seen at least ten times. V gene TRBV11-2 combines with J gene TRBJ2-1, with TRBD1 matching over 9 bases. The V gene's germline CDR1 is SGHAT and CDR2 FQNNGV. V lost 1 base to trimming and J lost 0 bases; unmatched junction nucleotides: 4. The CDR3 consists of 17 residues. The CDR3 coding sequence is TGTGCCAGCAGCTTAGCCGGGACAGGGAGCTCCTACAATGAGCAGTTCTTC. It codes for CASSLAGTGSSYNEQFF.

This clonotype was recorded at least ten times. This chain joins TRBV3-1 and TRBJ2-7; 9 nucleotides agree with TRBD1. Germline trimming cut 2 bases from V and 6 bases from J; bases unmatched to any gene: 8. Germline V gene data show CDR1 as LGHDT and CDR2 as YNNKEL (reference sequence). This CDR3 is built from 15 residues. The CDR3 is CASSQRPGTGREQYF. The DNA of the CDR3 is TGTGCCAGCAGCCAACGTCCAGGGACAGGGCGCGAGCAGTACTTC.

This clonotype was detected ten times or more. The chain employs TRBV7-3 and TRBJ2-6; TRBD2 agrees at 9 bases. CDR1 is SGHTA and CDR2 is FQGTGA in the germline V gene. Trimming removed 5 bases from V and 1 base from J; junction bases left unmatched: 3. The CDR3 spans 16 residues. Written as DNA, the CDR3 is TGTGCCAGCAGCGTTAGCGGGAGATCTGGGGCCAACGTCCTGACTTTC. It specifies CASSVSGRSGANVLTF.

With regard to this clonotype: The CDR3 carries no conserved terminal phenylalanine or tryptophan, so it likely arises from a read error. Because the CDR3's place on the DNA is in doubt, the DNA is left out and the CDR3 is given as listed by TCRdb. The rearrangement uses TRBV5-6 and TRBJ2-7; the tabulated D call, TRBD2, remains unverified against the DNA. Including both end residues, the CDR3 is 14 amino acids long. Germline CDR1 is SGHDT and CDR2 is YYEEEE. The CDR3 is CASSNDLREVPDHI.

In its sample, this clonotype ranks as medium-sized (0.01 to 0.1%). The CDR3 DNA sequence: TGTGCCAGCAGCTTATTCGGGGGAATAGCGGGGGGAAACACCGGGGAGCTGTTTTTT. This gives the protein CASSLFGGIAGGNTGELFF. This chain connects TRBV11-2 to TRBJ2-2; 10 bases map to TRBD2. From germline, CDR1 is SGHAT and CDR2 FQNNGV. Trimming removed 2 bases from V and 2 bases from J; junction bases left unmatched: 11. The CDR3 is made up of 19 amino acids.

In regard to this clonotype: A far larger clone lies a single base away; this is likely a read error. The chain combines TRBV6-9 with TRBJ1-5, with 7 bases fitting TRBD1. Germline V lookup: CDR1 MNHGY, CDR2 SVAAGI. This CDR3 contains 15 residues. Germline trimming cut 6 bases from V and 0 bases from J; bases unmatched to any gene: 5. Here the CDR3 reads CASRTGVHSNQPQHF. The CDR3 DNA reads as TGTGCCAGCAGAACAGGGGTTCATAGCAATCAGCCCCAGCATTTT.